This TCR beta chain was sequenced for a study of OX40 agonist ivuxolimab in advanced cancers. Study overall: The dose of intravenous ivuxolimab that patients received every 2 weeks ranged from 0.01 to 10 mg/kg. Aged roughly 23 to 79 with a mean of roughly 65 years, they were approximately 79% male. Study observations and caveats: On average, CD8+ T cells showed a greater number of expanded clones than CD4+.

Germline V lookup: CDR1 SGHRS, CDR2 YFSETQ. The V gene end was trimmed by 0 bases and the J gene end by 1 base; junction bases not matched to a gene: 2. The CDR3 runs to 15 residues. TCRdb's table, derived via immunoSEQ multiplex PCR, lists solely in-frame clones and lacks some. The sample shows roughly 67,000 clones, around 84% of them seen only once. As for this clone: The antigen remains unidentified. The same CDR3 can be traced to other DNA sequences in this sample.

The gene calls are TRBV5-1 and TRBJ2-5; 8 bases map to TRBD1. The sequence came from an adult with an advanced solid tumor such as melanoma, head and neck, liver or kidney cancer. Sample: CD4+ or CD8+ T cells sorted from blood, taken in a trial of the OX40 agonist ivuxolimab. DNA for the CDR3: TGCGCCAGCAGCTTGGGGACAGGGTCCCAAGAGACCCAGTACTTC. Residues: CASSLGTGSQETQYF.